This T cell receptor (beta chain) was obtained from a study of blood T cell repertoires in COVID-19. Turning to the study itself: T cells, B-cell-depleted T cells, or PBMCs supplied cDNA or gDNA.

Clones were read by immunoSEQ multiplex PCR, and TCRdb kept only the in-frame ones, dropping some. The data show some 400,000 clones, with 85% to 90% seen just once and approximately 7% held by the top ten. The V gene end was trimmed by 0 bases and the J gene end by 1 base; junction bases not matched to a gene: 8. Germline V gene lookup returns CDR1 SGHNT and CDR2 YYREEE (reference sequence). The length of the CDR3 is 18 residues. The origin of this receptor is a man aged 18 to 30 with active or convalescent COVID-19. Sample: peripheral blood. The rearrangement links TRBV5-4 to TRBJ2-3; 10 bases line up with TRBD1. Here the CDR3 reads CASSLAGQGGGGTDTQYF. Here the CDR3 DNA reads TGTGCCAGCAGCTTGGCAGGACAGGGGGGAGGGGGCACAGATACGCAGTATTTT.